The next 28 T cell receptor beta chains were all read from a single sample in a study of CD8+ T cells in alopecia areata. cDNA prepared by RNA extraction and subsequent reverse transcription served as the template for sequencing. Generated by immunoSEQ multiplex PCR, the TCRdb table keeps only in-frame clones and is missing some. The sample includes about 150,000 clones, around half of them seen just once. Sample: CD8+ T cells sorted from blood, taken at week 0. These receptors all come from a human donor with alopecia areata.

The CDR3 DNA is TGTGCCTGGAGTCGTAGGGGGCTTGGGACTGAAGCTTTCTTT. Protein: CAWSRRGLGTEAFF. This chain connects TRBV30 to TRBJ1-1, with TRBD1 matching over 7 bases. This CDR3 region has 14 residues. The V gene's germline CDR1 is GTSNPN and CDR2 SVGIG (reference sequence). The junction had 8 bases not matched to a gene; V was cut back by 2 bases and J by 5 bases. The full variable domain, its missing parts supplied by reference TRBV30 and TRBJ1-1, is SQTIHQWPATLVQPVGSPLSLECTVEGTSNPNLYWYRQAAGRGLQLLFYSVGIGQISSEVPQNLSASRPQDRQFILSSKKLLLSDSGFYLCAWSRRGLGTEAFFGQGTRLTVV.

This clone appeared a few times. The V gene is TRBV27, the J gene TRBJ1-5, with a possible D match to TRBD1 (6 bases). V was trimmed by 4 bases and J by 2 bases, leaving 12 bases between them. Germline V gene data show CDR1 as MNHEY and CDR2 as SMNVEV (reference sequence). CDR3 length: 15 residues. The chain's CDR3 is CASSYPGVGNQPQHF. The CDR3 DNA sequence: TGTGCCAGCAGTTATCCAGGGGTGGGCAATCAGCCCCAGCATTTT.

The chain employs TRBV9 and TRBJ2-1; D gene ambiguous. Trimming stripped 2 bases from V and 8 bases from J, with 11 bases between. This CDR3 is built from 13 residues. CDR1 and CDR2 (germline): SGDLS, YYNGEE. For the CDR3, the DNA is TGTGCCAGCAGCGTGTCGGAGTGGGATGAGCAGTTCTTC. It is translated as CASSVSEWDEQFF.

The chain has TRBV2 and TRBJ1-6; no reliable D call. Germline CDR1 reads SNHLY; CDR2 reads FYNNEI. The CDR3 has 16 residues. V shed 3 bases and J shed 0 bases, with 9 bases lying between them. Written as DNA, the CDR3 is TGTGCCAGCAGTGAGACACCGAGCTCCTATAATTCACCCCTCCACTTT. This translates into CASSETPSSYNSPLHF.

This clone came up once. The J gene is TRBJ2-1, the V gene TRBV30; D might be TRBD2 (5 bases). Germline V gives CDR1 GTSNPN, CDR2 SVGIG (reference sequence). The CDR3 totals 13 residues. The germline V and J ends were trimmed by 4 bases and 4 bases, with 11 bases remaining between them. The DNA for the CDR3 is TGTGCCTGGACAGGCGGGTTTTACAATGAGCAGTTCTTC. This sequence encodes CAWTGGFYNEQFF.

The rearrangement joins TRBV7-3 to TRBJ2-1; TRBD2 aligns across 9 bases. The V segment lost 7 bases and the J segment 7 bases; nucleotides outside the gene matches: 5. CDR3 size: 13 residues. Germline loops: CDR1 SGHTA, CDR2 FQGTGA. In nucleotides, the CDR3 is TGTGCCAGCACCGCGGGGGGGAAGAATGAGCAGTTCTTC. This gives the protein CASTAGGKNEQFF.

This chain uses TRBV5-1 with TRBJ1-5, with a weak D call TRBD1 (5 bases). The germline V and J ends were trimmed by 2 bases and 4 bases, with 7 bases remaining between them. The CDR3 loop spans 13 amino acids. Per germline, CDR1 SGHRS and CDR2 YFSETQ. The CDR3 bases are TGCGCCAGCAGCTTCGGGGGTAATCAGCCCCAGCATTTT. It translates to CASSFGGNQPQHF.

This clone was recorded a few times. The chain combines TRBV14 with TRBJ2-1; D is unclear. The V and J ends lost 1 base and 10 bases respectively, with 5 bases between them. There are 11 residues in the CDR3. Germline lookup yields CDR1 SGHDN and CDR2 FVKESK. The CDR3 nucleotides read TGTGCCAGCAGCCAAGTGTCCGAGCAGTTCTTC. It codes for CASSQVSEQFF.

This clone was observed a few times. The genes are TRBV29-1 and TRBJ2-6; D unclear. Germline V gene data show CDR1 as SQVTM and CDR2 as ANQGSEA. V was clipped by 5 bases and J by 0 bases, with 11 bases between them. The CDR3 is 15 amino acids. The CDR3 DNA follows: TGCAGCGTTATTGACGGCCTCTCTGGGGCCAACGTCCTGACTTTC. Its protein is CSVIDGLSGANVLTF.

The CDR3 DNA is TGTGCCAGCAGCTACAGGTTGGGGGAGACCCAGTACTTC. As protein: CASSYRLGETQYF. The chain is built from TRBV13 and TRBJ2-5, with a possible D match to TRBD1 (5 bases). This CDR3 comprises 13 residues. Germline V gives CDR1 PRHDT, CDR2 FYEKMQ (reference sequence). V was cut by 4 bases and J by 5 bases, with 11 bases left in between.

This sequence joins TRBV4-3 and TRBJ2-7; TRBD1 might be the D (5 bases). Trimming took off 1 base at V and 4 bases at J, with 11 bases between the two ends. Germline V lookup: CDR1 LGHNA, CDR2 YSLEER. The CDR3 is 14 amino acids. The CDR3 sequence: CASSQGGKGYEQYF. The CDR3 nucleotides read TGCGCCAGCAGCCAAGGGGGCAAAGGGTACGAGCAGTACTTC.

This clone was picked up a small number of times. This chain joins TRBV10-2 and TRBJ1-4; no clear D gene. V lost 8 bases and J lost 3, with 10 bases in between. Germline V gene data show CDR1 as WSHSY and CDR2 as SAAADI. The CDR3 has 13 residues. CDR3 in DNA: TGCGCCAGCTCGTTGGGTGCTAATGAAAAACTGTTTTTT. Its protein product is CASSLGANEKLFF.

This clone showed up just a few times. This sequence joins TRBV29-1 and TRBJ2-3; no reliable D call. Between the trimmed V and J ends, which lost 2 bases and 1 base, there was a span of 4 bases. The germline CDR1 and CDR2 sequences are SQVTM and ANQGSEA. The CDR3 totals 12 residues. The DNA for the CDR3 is TGCAGCGTTGAAAGCCGCACAGATACGCAGTATTTT. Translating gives CSVESRTDTQYF.

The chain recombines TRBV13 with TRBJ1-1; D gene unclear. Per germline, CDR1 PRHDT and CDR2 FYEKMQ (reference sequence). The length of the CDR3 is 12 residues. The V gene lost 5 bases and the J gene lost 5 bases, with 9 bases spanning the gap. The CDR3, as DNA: TGTGCCAGCAGCCTTAGTAGAACTGAAGCTTTCTTT. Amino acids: CASSLSRTEAFF. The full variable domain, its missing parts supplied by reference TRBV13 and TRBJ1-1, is AAGVIQSPRHLIKEKRETATLKCYPIPRHDTVYWYQQGPGQDPQFLISFYEKMQSDKGSIPDRFSAQQFSDYHSELNMSSLELGDSALYFCASSLSRTEAFFGQGTRLTVV.

The chain's CDR3 is CASSLAPTGEKAFF. CDR3 DNA: TGTGCCAGCAGCTTGGCCCCGACAGGAGAAAAAGCTTTCTTT. The chain is built from TRBV5-6 and TRBJ1-1, with D possibly matching TRBD1 (6 bases). The germline V gene has CDR1 SGHDT and CDR2 YYEEEE. This CDR3 spans 14 amino acids. Trimming stripped 0 bases from V and 9 bases from J, with 15 bases between.

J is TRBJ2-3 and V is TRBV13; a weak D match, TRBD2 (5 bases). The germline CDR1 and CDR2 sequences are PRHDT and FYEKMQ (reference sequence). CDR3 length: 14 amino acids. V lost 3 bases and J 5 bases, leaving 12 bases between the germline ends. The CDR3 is CASSFTAGGDTQYF. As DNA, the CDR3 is TGTGCCAGCAGCTTCACGGCGGGCGGAGATACGCAGTATTTT.

The CDR3 loop is CASSPQGQTPMEQYF. DNA of the CDR3: TGCGCCAGCAGCCCCCAGGGACAGACTCCCATGGAGCAGTACTTC. The chain links TRBV5-1 to TRBJ2-7, with 7 bases aligning to TRBD1. This CDR3 contains 15 residues. Germline V CDR1 and CDR2: SGHRS, YFSETQ. Germline trimming cut 4 bases from V and 7 bases from J; bases unmatched to any gene: 14. Drawing the rest from reference TRBV5-1 and TRBJ2-7, the complete variable domain is KAGVTQTPRYLIKTRGQQVTLSCSPISGHRSVSWYQQTPGQGLQFLFEYFSETQRNKGNFPGRFSGRQFSNSRSEMNVSTLELGDSALYLCASSPQGQTPMEQYFGPGTRLTVT.

CDR3 protein: CASSERDHNYNEQFF. The CDR3 bases are TGTGCCAGCAGCGAGAGGGACCACAATTACAATGAGCAGTTCTTC. The J gene is TRBJ2-1, the V gene TRBV13; TRBD1 or TRBD2 may be the D gene (5 bases each). The CDR3 has 15 amino acids. The V and J ends lost 5 bases and 4 bases respectively, with 15 bases between them. The germline gives CDR1 PRHDT, CDR2 FYEKMQ (reference sequence).

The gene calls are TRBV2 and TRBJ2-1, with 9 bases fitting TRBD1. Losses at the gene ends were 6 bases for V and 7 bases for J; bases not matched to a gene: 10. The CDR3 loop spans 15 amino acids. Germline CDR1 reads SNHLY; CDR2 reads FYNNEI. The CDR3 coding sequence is TGTGCCAGCAGCCCGGGACAGGGAACTAAAAATGAGCAGTTCTTC. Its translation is CASSPGQGTKNEQFF.

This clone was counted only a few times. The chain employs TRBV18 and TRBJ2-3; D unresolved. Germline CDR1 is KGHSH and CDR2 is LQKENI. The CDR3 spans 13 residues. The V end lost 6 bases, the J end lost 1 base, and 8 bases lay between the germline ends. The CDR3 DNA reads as TGTGCCAGCTCCCGTTCACGCACAGATACGCAGTATTTT. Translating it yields CASSRSRTDTQYF. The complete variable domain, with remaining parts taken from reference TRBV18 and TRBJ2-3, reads NAGVMQNPRHLVRRRGQEARLRCSPMKGHSHVYWYRQLPEEGLKFMVYLQKENIIDESGMPKERFSAEFPKEGPSILRIQQVVRGDSAAYFCASSRSRTDTQYFGPGTRLTVL.

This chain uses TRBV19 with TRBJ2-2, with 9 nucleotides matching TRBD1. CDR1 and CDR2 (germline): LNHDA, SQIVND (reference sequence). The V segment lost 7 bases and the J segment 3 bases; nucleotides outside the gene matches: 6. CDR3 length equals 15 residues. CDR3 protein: CASTPDRGYTGELFF. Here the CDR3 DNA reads TGTGCCAGTACTCCGGACAGGGGTTACACCGGGGAGCTGTTTTTT.

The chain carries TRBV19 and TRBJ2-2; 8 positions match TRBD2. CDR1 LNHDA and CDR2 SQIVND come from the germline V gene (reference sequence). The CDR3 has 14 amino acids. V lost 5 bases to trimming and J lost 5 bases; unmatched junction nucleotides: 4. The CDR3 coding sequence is TGTGCCAGTAGTTGGGGCGGGAGGACCGGGGAGCTGTTTTTT. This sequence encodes CASSWGGRTGELFF.

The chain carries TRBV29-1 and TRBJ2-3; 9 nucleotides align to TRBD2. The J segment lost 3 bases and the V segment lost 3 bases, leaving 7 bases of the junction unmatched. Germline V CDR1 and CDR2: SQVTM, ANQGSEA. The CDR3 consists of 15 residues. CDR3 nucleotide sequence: TGCAGCGTTGATGGGGCGGGGGGGCAAACAGATACGCAGTATTTT. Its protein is CSVDGAGGQTDTQYF.

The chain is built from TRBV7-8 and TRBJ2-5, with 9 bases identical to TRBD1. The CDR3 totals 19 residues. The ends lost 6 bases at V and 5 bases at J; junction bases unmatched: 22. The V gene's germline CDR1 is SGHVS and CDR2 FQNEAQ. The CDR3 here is CASSYPGRDRELREETQYF. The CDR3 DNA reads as TGTGCCAGCAGTTATCCCGGCCGGGACAGGGAATTACGCGAGGAGACCCAGTACTTC.

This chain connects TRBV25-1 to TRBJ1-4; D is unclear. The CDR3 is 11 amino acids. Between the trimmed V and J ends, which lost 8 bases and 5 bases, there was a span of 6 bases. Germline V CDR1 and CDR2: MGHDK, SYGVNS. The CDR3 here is CASSSNEKLFF. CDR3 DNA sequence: TGTGCCAGCTCCTCAAATGAAAAACTGTTTTTT.

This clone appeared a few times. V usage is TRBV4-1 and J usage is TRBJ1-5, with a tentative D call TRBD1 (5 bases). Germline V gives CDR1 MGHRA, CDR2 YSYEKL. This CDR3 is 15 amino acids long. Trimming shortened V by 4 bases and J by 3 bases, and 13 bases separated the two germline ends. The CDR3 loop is CASSPRQSTNQPQHF. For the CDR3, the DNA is TGCGCCAGCAGCCCCCGACAGAGTACCAATCAGCCCCAGCATTTT.

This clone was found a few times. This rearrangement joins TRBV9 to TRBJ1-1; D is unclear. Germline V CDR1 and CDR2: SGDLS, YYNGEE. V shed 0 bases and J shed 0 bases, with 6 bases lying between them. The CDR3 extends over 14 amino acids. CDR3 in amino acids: CASSVAILNTEAFF. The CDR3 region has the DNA TGTGCCAGCAGCGTAGCTATACTGAACACTGAAGCTTTCTTT.

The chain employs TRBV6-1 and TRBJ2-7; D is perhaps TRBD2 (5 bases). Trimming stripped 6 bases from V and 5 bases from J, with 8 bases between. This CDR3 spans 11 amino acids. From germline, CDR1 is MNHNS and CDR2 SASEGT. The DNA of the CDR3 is TGTGCCAGCAGCGCGGGCAACGAGCAGTACTTC. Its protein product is CASSAGNEQYF.